The 22 T cell receptor beta chains presented below share a single source sample, sequenced in a study of T cells in Graves' hyperthyroidism and ophthalmopathy. RNA transcripts provided the source from which TCR beta CDR3 regions were amplified. Researchers ran a first-round RT-PCR on the TCR CDR3 using the HTBI primer set. TCRdb recomputed calls from the multiplex PCR reads with MiXCR, one row per CDR3 protein. The data show about 270,000 distinct CDR3 sequences, with around 26% seen just once and approximately 35% held by the top ten. Sequencing used blood. The receptors stem from a woman between 40 and 50 years old with Graves' ophthalmopathy.

This clonotype was recorded many times. The rearrangement links TRBV19 to TRBJ2-7; 11 nucleotides line up with TRBD2. The CDR3 has 18 residues. Germline-derived CDR1 and CDR2 are LNHDA and SQIVND (reference sequence). J lost 0 bases, V lost 6 bases, and 13 bases had no gene match. In nucleotides, the CDR3 is TGTGCCAGTAGCGCGACCCAGGGACTAGCGGAACTCTCCTACGAGCAGTACTTC. It specifies CASSATQGLAELSYEQYF.

The chain links TRBV6-5 to TRBJ2-7; tentatively, D is TRBD1 or TRBD2 (6 bases each). V lost 4 bases to trimming and J lost 2 bases, with 18 bases between them. CDR3 size: 16 residues. Germline lookup yields CDR1 MNHEY and CDR2 SVGAGI. CDR3 sequence: CASSSPRGVITYEQYF. CDR3 bases: TGTGCCAGCAGTTCGCCGAGGGGGGTGATCACCTACGAGCAGTACTTC.

Many counts were recorded for this clonotype. This chain links TRBV2 with TRBJ1-2; D is undetermined. CDR1 is SNHLY, CDR2 FYNNEI, per germline. V was shortened by 1 base and J by 4 bases, with 13 bases between the two germline ends. The CDR3 has 15 amino acids. The CDR3 region is CASSEGRVGSYGYTF. The CDR3 coding sequence is TGTGCCAGCAGTGAAGGGAGGGTAGGGAGCTATGGCTACACCTTC.

The chain links TRBV12-3 or TRBV12-4 to TRBJ2-5; D is undetermined. V shed 3 bases and J shed 3 bases, with 11 bases lying between them. The CDR3 length is 14 residues. CDR3 sequence reads: CASSFGYTKETQYF. DNA for the CDR3: TGTGCCAGCAGTTTCGGCTATACTAAAGAGACCCAGTACTTC.

This clonotype was detected many times. The chain employs TRBV9 and TRBJ2-2; perhaps TRBD2 as D (6 bases). The CDR3 runs 16 residues. CDR1 and CDR2 from the germline V gene are SGDLS and YYNGEE. V lost 0 bases and J 1 base, leaving 10 bases between the germline ends. The CDR3 region has the DNA TGTGCCAGCAGCGTAGCTTGGGGGGAGAACACCGGGGAGCTGTTTTTT. Its protein product is CASSVAWGENTGELFF. The full variable domain, rest sourced from reference TRBV9 and TRBJ2-2, is DSGVTQTPKHLITATGQRVTLRCSPRSGDLSVYWYQQSLDQGLQFLIQYYNGEERAKGNILERFSAQQFPDLHSELNLSSLELGDSALYFCASSVAWGENTGELFFGEGSRLTVL.

This clonotype has just a few counts. The chain recombines TRBV7-9 with TRBJ1-1, with D perhaps matching TRBD1 (6 bases). There are 12 residues in the CDR3. Germline loops: CDR1 SEHNR, CDR2 FQNEAQ (reference sequence). Trimming stripped 5 bases from V and 8 bases from J, with 12 bases between. CDR3 nucleotides: TGTGCCAGCAGCGCCCTAACAGGGGAAGCTTTCTTT. Residues: CASSALTGEAFF.

This clonotype showed up just once. J is TRBJ1-1 and V is TRBV12-3 or TRBV12-4; 7 positions match TRBD1. After removal of 0 bases from V and 7 bases from J, the junction contained 2 bases not matched to a gene. CDR3 size: 13 residues. The CDR3 spells CASSLARDSEAFF. In nucleotides, the CDR3 is TGTGCCAGCAGTTTAGCCCGGGACAGTGAAGCTTTCTTT.

This clonotype was counted ten times or more. The rearrangement links TRBV24-1 to TRBJ2-4, with D perhaps matching TRBD2 (5 bases). V was trimmed by 1 base and J by 4 bases, leaving 13 bases between them. Per germline, CDR1 KGHDR and CDR2 SFDVKD. The CDR3 extends over 16 amino acids. CDR3 loop: CATSDFDGVKKNIQYF. CDR3 sequence (DNA): TGTGCCACCAGTGATTTCGACGGGGTCAAAAAAAACATTCAGTACTTC.

This clonotype was seen repeatedly, ten times or more. This chain links TRBV12-3 or TRBV12-4 with TRBJ2-5, with 7 bases matching TRBD2. After removal of 3 bases from V and 4 bases from J, the junction contained 8 bases not matched to a gene. The CDR3 is made up of 15 amino acids. The CDR3 here is CASSFREGLGETQYF. Here the CDR3 DNA reads TGTGCCAGCAGTTTCAGGGAGGGTTTAGGAGAGACCCAGTACTTC.

In its sample, this clonotype was seen many times. At one of its ends the junction is not consistent with the germline gene, which may arise from a read error. This rearrangement joins TRBV7-8 to TRBJ1-5; 8 nucleotides align to TRBD1. The length of the CDR3 is 16 residues. Germline CDR1 is SGHVS and CDR2 is FQNEAQ. CDR3 nucleotide sequence: TGTGCCAGCAGATTAGGAACAGGGGGATTCAATCAGCCCCAGCATTTT. This gives the protein CASRLGTGGFNQPQHF.

This clonotype occurred many times. CDR3 loop: CASSPGGTRWYEQYF. Written as DNA, the CDR3 is TGTGCCAGCTCACCAGGCGGGACGCGTTGGTACGAGCAGTACTTC. V is TRBV18 and J is TRBJ2-7; tentatively, D is TRBD2 (6 bases). V shed 2 bases and J shed 4 bases, with 15 bases lying between them. This CDR3 region has 15 residues. Germline loops: CDR1 KGHSH, CDR2 LQKENI.

Ten or more counts support this clonotype. The chain joins TRBV6-5 to TRBJ2-7; D gene ambiguous. Germline CDR1 is MNHEY and CDR2 is SVGAGI. The CDR3 sequence is 14 residues long. The V end was cut by 4 bases, the J end by 4 bases, with 14 bases between. The CDR3 DNA reads as TGTGCCAGCAGTTCCCGACTTGCACCGTACGAGCAGTACTTC. The encoded protein is CASSSRLAPYEQYF.

The gene calls are TRBV19 and TRBJ1-1, with 11 nucleotides matching TRBD1. CDR3 length equals 15 residues. The trim removed 5 bases at V and 5 bases at J, leaving 7 bases unmatched. From germline, CDR1 is LNHDA and CDR2 SQIVND (reference sequence). Here the CDR3 reads CASSHGQGARTEAFF. The CDR3 DNA reads TGTGCCAGTAGTCACGGACAGGGGGCTCGAACTGAAGCTTTCTTT.

The table lists this clonotype with a few counts. The chain couples TRBV19 to TRBJ1-5; 8 nucleotides agree with TRBD1. The CDR3 runs 15 residues. Germline V gene lookup returns CDR1 LNHDA and CDR2 SQIVND (reference sequence). The junction had 6 bases not matched to a gene; V was cut back by 5 bases and J by 3 bases. This CDR3 reads CASSSRTGINQPQHF. The CDR3 coding sequence is TGTGCCAGTAGTTCAAGGACAGGGATCAATCAGCCCCAGCATTTT. Based on the CDR3 plus reference TRBV19 and TRBJ1-5, the full variable domain is DGGITQSPKYLFRKEGQNVTLSCEQNLNHDAMYWYRQDPGQGLRLIYYSQIVNDFQKGDIAEGYSVSREKKESFPLTVTSAQKNPTAFYLCASSSRTGINQPQHFGDGTRLSIL.

This clonotype was detected only a few times. This chain uses TRBV12-3 or TRBV12-4 with TRBJ2-3; 8 positions agree with TRBD2. V shed 3 bases, J shed 3 bases, and the junction held 2 bases outside the gene matches. This CDR3 is built from 14 residues. The DNA of the CDR3 is TGTGCCAGCAGTTTTGCGGGAGGTACAGATACGCAGTATTTT. Amino acids: CASSFAGGTDTQYF.

This clonotype came up many times. V and J are TRBV28 and TRBJ2-1; 8 positions match TRBD1. Per the germline V gene, CDR1 is MDHEN and CDR2 is SYDVKM. V dropped 6 bases and J dropped 3; count of bases not matched to a gene: 4. The CDR3 runs 14 residues. The DNA of the CDR3 is TGTGCCAGCAGAAAAGGACAGGGCTACAATGAGCAGTTCTTC. Amino acids: CASRKGQGYNEQFF. The full variable domain, rest sourced from reference TRBV28 and TRBJ2-1, is DVKVTQSSRYLVKRTGEKVFLECVQDMDHENMFWYRQDPGLGLRLIYFSYDVKMKEKGDIPEGYSVSREKKERFSLILESASTNQTSMYLCASRKGQGYNEQFFGPGTRLTVL.

Many counts were recorded for this clonotype. The chain has TRBV2 and TRBJ1-2, with D perhaps matching TRBD1 (5 bases). The germline V gene encodes CDR1 SNHLY and CDR2 FYNNEI. The CDR3 is 14 residues long. V lost 2 bases to trimming and J lost 8 bases, with 15 bases between them. CDR3 bases: TGTGCCAGCAGTGAACGGTGGGGGGAGTTCGGCTACACCTTC. Protein: CASSERWGEFGYTF.

This clonotype was picked up many times. The chain recombines TRBV15 with TRBJ1-5; D is unresolved. Germline CDR1 is LNHNV and CDR2 is YYDKDF (reference sequence). V was shortened by 5 bases and J by 3 bases, with 11 bases between the two germline ends. The CDR3 loop spans 14 amino acids. CDR3 nucleotide sequence: TGTGCCACCAGCTCAGCCAATACCAATCAGCCCCAGCATTTT. Amino acids: CATSSANTNQPQHF.

This clonotype has a count of ten or more. This chain uses TRBV7-2 with TRBJ2-5; 7 positions agree with TRBD1. V shed 0 bases and J 7 bases; nucleotides not matched to a gene: 11. Germline lookup yields CDR1 SGHTA and CDR2 FQGNSA. The CDR3 extends over 16 amino acids. In nucleotides, the CDR3 is TGTGCCAGCAGCTTAGCGGTGACAGGGTTTGGGGGGACCCAGTACTTC. Protein product: CASSLAVTGFGGTQYF. The full variable domain, its missing parts supplied by reference TRBV7-2 and TRBJ2-5, is GAGVSQSPSNKVTEKGKDVELRCDPISGHTALYWYRQSLGQGLEFLIYFQGNSAPDKSGLPSDRFSAERTGGSVSTLTIQRTQQEDSAVYLCASSLAVTGFGGTQYFGPGTRLLVL.

This clonotype came up many times. This chain uses TRBV6-1 with TRBJ1-2; 9 nucleotides line up with TRBD1. V lost 4 bases, J lost 7 bases, and 10 bases stayed unmatched. Germline CDR1 MNHNS, CDR2 SASEGT. There are 15 residues in the CDR3. This CDR3 reads CASSANPGQGIGYTF. CDR3 sequence (DNA): TGTGCCAGCAGTGCAAATCCGGGACAGGGAATTGGCTACACCTTC.

This clonotype was detected ten times or more. The chain employs TRBV29-1 and TRBJ2-7; a weak D match, TRBD2 (7 bases). The CDR3 sequence is 14 residues long. Germline assignment: CDR1 SQVTM and CDR2 ANQGSEA. V lost 2 bases and J lost 5, with 16 bases in between. The CDR3 DNA sequence: TGCAGCGTTGAATTCGGGGGGCCCCCCAACGAGCAGTACTTC. Protein sequence: CSVEFGGPPNEQYF.

V gene TRBV3-1 combines with J gene TRBJ2-7, with D possibly being TRBD2 (6 bases). V was cut by 1 base and J by 2 bases, with 6 bases left in between. Germline V gene sequence: CDR1 LGHDT, CDR2 YNNKEL (reference sequence). The CDR3 is made up of 13 amino acids. DNA of the CDR3: TGTGCCAGCAGCCAAGGGACTACCTACGAGCAGTACTTC. This sequence encodes CASSQGTTYEQYF.